The next 20 T cell receptor beta chains were all read from a single sample in a study of response to subunit inactivated influenza vaccine. TCRdb called the RT-PCR reads again in MiXCR, with one record for every CDR3 protein. This sample carries around 760,000 distinct CDR3 sequences, 14% of them seen once, and the ten largest clones take roughly 6.4%. The sample was PBMCs from blood, taken 14 to 15 days before vaccination. All receptors come from a man aged 50 or older who received an inactivated influenza vaccine.

The chain joins TRBV29-1 to TRBJ1-4; possibly TRBD1 for D (6 bases). This CDR3 has 14 amino acids. Germline CDR1 is SQVTM and CDR2 is ANQGSEA. Between the trimmed V and J ends, which lost 4 bases and 4 bases, there was a span of 13 bases. The CDR3 loop is CSVAPGDHNEKLFF. The CDR3 DNA reads TGCAGCGTTGCCCCAGGGGATCATAATGAAAAACTGTTTTTT. The variable domain in full, with the rest retrieved from reference TRBV29-1 and TRBJ1-4, is SAVISQKPSRDICQRGTSLTIQCQVDSQVTMMFWYRQQPGQSLTLIATANQGSEATYESGFVIDKFPISRPNLTFSTLTVSNMSPEDSSIYLCSVAPGDHNEKLFFGSGTQLSVL.

This clonotype came up many times. This chain uses TRBV7-2 with TRBJ1-6, with D perhaps TRBD1 (6 bases). The CDR3 has 14 amino acids. Trimming shortened V by 6 bases and J by 7 bases, and 13 bases separated the two germline ends. CDR1 SGHTA and CDR2 FQGNSA come from the germline V gene. CDR3 sequence reads: CASSYRVLNSPLHF. The CDR3 DNA sequence: TGTGCCAGCAGTTACAGGGTTCTCAATTCACCCCTCCACTTT.

The gene calls are TRBV11-2 and TRBJ2-1; D unclear. Looked up from germline, CDR1 is SGHAT and CDR2 is FQNNGV. CDR3 length: 13 residues. With 0 bases removed from V and 9 bases from J, the gap between germline ends came to 9 bases. The CDR3 is CASSLDLGSEQFF. CDR3 coding DNA: TGTGCCAGCAGCTTAGATCTCGGCAGTGAGCAGTTCTTC.

This clonotype has just a few counts. The chain carries TRBV14 and TRBJ2-3; D is undetermined. This CDR3 has 12 residues. Per the germline V gene, CDR1 is SGHDN and CDR2 is FVKESK. Trimming cost V 1 base and J 9 bases, with 8 bases left between them. The CDR3 region is CASSQGLWTQYF. The CDR3 DNA reads as TGTGCCAGCAGCCAAGGATTGTGGACGCAGTATTTT.

The rearrangement joins TRBV7-3 to TRBJ2-1; 13 bases align to TRBD2. V lost 5 bases and J lost 11; bases outside the gene matches: 6. The CDR3 extends over 14 amino acids. Germline V gives CDR1 SGHTA, CDR2 FQGTGA. In DNA form, the CDR3 reads TGTGCCAGCAGCCCCCCCGGGACTAGCGGGAAGCAGTTCTTC. This codes for CASSPPGTSGKQFF.

The chain uses TRBV4-1 and TRBJ2-5, with D perhaps being TRBD1 or TRBD2 (6 bases each). Trimming removed 0 bases at V and 9 bases at J, with 20 bases between. Per germline, CDR1 MGHRA and CDR2 YSYEKL. The CDR3 loop spans 16 amino acids. CDR3 nucleotides: TGCGCCAGCAGCCAAGATGAGACTAGGGGGAGTCAGTCCCAGTACTTC. It codes for CASSQDETRGSQSQYF.

This clonotype turned up a few times. J is TRBJ2-5 and V is TRBV27; D possibly matches TRBD1 or TRBD2 (6 bases each). Germline V lookup: CDR1 MNHEY, CDR2 SMNVEV (reference sequence). The CDR3 spans 15 residues. Between the trimmed V and J ends, which lost 4 bases and 5 bases, there was a span of 17 bases. CDR3 amino acids: CASSSSWGARETQYF. The DNA for the CDR3 is TGTGCCAGCAGTTCGTCATGGGGGGCGCGGGAGACCCAGTACTTC.

This clonotype turned up a few times. CDR3 loop: CSANPNLENQPQHF. CDR3 in DNA: TGCAGTGCTAATCCGAATCTGGAGAATCAGCCCCAGCATTTT. The genes are TRBV20-1 and TRBJ1-5; D remains ambiguous. Germline-derived CDR1 and CDR2 are DFQATT and SNEGSKA (reference sequence). The CDR3 length is 14 residues. V gave up 4 bases and J gave up 4 bases, with 14 bases separating them.

This clonotype came up many times. V usage is TRBV28 and J usage is TRBJ1-2; TRBD1 might be the D (5 bases). Trimming took off 3 bases at V and 5 bases at J, with 13 bases between the two ends. This CDR3 has 14 amino acids. In germline, CDR1 is MDHEN, CDR2 SYDVKM. The CDR3 DNA sequence: TGTGCCAGCAGTTTTCTGACAGAAAATTATGGCTACACCTTC. Translating it yields CASSFLTENYGYTF.

This clonotype was recorded at least ten times. The gene calls are TRBV6-5 and TRBJ2-1; perhaps TRBD2 as D (5 bases). The V gene's germline CDR1 is MNHEY and CDR2 SVGAGI. The CDR3 loop spans 15 amino acids. With 2 bases removed from V and 2 bases from J, the gap between germline ends came to 10 bases. CDR3 region: CASSYAGPPYNEQFF. In DNA, the CDR3 is TGTGCCAGCAGTTACGCGGGTCCCCCCTACAATGAGCAGTTCTTC.

The rearrangement joins TRBV7-9 to TRBJ2-2, with D tentatively TRBD1 or TRBD2 (5 bases each). Germline V gene lookup returns CDR1 SEHNR and CDR2 FQNEAQ (reference sequence). The CDR3 spans 14 residues. V lost 6 bases, J lost 4 bases, and 12 bases lay in between. CDR3 in amino acids: CASRKNGGTGELFF. DNA for the CDR3: TGTGCCAGCAGAAAAAATGGGGGCACCGGGGAGCTGTTTTTT.

This clonotype was observed a few times. This chain joins TRBV7-2 and TRBJ2-2; no firm D call. CDR1 is SGHTA, CDR2 FQGNSA, per germline. Trimming removed 1 base at V and 8 bases at J, with 14 bases between. The CDR3 covers 15 residues. DNA for the CDR3: TGTGCCAGCAGCTTAGAGAGGCAGAGGCGGGGGGAGCTGTTTTTT. It translates to CASSLERQRRGELFF. The full variable domain, its missing parts supplied by reference TRBV7-2 and TRBJ2-2, is GAGVSQSPSNKVTEKGKDVELRCDPISGHTALYWYRQSLGQGLEFLIYFQGNSAPDKSGLPSDRFSAERTGGSVSTLTIQRTQQEDSAVYLCASSLERQRRGELFFGEGSRLTVL.

This chain connects TRBV7-2 to TRBJ1-1; possible D gene TRBD1, 5 bases. V was trimmed by 5 bases and J by 5 bases, leaving 18 bases between them. Germline V lookup: CDR1 SGHTA, CDR2 FQGNSA. This CDR3 contains 15 residues. The DNA for the CDR3 is TGTGCCAGCAGCCGCGGCACCCGGGGACTAACTGAAGCTTTCTTT. It translates to CASSRGTRGLTEAFF.

The chain uses TRBV4-3 and TRBJ1-3; possibly TRBD1 for D (6 bases). The CDR3 length is 20 residues. Germline lookup yields CDR1 LGHNA and CDR2 YSLEER. Trimming took 0 bases from V and 4 from J, leaving 25 bases between them. The CDR3 is CASSQDNGRMHREDGNTIYF. CDR3 in DNA: TGCGCCAGCAGCCAAGATAACGGCCGTATGCACAGGGAGGACGGAAACACCATATATTTT.

This rearrangement joins TRBV19 to TRBJ2-1, with TRBD2 matching over 9 bases. Germline V gene data show CDR1 as LNHDA and CDR2 as SQIVND (reference sequence). This CDR3 region has 17 residues. V dropped 4 bases and J dropped 8; count of bases not matched to a gene: 15. DNA for the CDR3: TGTGCCAGTAGTAAGCGACGTAGCGGGAGCACTAGGGATGAGCAGTTCTTC. Its protein product is CASSKRRSGSTRDEQFF.

The chain combines TRBV12-3 or TRBV12-4 with TRBJ1-5, with D possibly being TRBD1 (6 bases). The CDR3 extends over 14 amino acids. Trimming removed 7 bases from V and 0 bases from J, with 10 bases in between. The CDR3 DNA is TGTGCCAGCAAAGGACAGTCTAGCAATCAGCCCCAGCATTTT. Amino acid sequence: CASKGQSSNQPQHF.

This clonotype was counted between two and nine times. CDR3 residues: CASSWGGGSYNEQFF. In DNA, the CDR3 is TGTGCCAGCAGTTGGGGCGGGGGTTCTTACAATGAGCAGTTCTTC. The V gene is TRBV6-5, the J gene TRBJ2-1; 7 nucleotides line up with TRBD2. Germline CDR1 MNHEY, CDR2 SVGAGI. The CDR3 spans 15 residues. Trimming took 4 bases from V and 4 from J; bases not matched to a gene: 7.

This clonotype has ten or more counts. The V gene is TRBV7-3, the J gene TRBJ2-2; D gene ambiguous. This CDR3 spans 13 amino acids. V lost 5 bases and J 6 bases, leaving 10 bases between the germline ends. Germline values: CDR1 SGHTA, CDR2 FQGTGA. For the CDR3, the DNA is TGTGCCAGCAGCCCCGCGCCAGCCGGGGAGCTGTTTTTT. Protein product: CASSPAPAGELFF.

This clonotype turned up a few times. J is TRBJ2-3 and V is TRBV7-2, with D possibly matching TRBD2 (5 bases). The V gene's germline CDR1 is SGHTA and CDR2 FQGNSA. Trimming cost V 2 bases and J 0 bases, with 12 bases left between them. This CDR3 spans 16 amino acids. The CDR3 here is CASSLNPSRSTDTQYF. In nucleotides, the CDR3 is TGTGCCAGCAGCTTAAACCCTAGCCGAAGCACAGATACGCAGTATTTT.

The genes are TRBV29-1 and TRBJ1-1; tentatively, D is TRBD1 (5 bases). Germline V gene sequence: CDR1 SQVTM, CDR2 ANQGSEA. Trimming took off 1 base at V and 0 bases at J, with 18 bases between the two ends. CDR3 length: 17 residues. CDR3 protein: CSVEVYQGTGMNTEAFF. The DNA of the CDR3 is TGCAGCGTTGAAGTGTATCAGGGTACGGGCATGAACACTGAAGCTTTCTTT.